This TCR beta chain was sequenced in a study of blood T cell repertoires in COVID-19. Study overall: The analysed material was cDNA or gDNA that came from T cells, B-cell-depleted T cells, or PBMCs.

The CDR3 loop spans 14 amino acids. The junction had 6 bases not matched to a gene; V was cut back by 5 bases and J by 3 bases. CDR1 SGHTA and CDR2 FQGTGA come from the germline V gene. TCRdb's table, derived via immunoSEQ multiplex PCR, lists solely in-frame clones and lacks some. The sample carries around 370,000 clones, around nine tenths recorded once. Participants were aged 18 to 89 years, lived in 24 US areas, and enrolled virtually. Participants reported their clinical history, and cohort assignment relied on those reports. For recovered donors of Cohort 3, there were two negative PCRs, clearance, or symptom resolution.

The sample consisted of PBMCs or T cells enriched from blood (not recorded which). This sequence originates from a young woman who had recovered from COVID-19. V usage is TRBV7-3 and J usage is TRBJ1-2, with 7 bases aligning to TRBD1. Written as DNA, the CDR3 is TGTGCCAGCAGCCCCAGTCAGGGGGACTATGGCTACACCTTC. It translates to CASSPSQGDYGYTF.